The rows below give T cell receptor beta chains drawn from one sample of a study of blood T cell repertoires in COVID-19. Data came from immunoSEQ multiplex PCR; TCRdb stores just in-frame clones and leaves some out. The table has some 140,000 clones, just under 85% seen once. Sequenced input: peripheral blood. These receptors all stem from a woman aged 55-69 years with acute or convalescent COVID-19. Each CDR3 is given with its conserved first and last residue. Each record gives: J gene, clone size, D gene, V gene, CDR3 DNA, CDR3 protein. The D gene is left open where the match is weak. Not all rows give a size; the values are once, few, many and, for expanded clones, a class.

J: TRBJ2-5; size: NA; D: TRBD2; V: TRBV7-6; DNA: TGTGCCAGCAGCTTAGAGGTAGCGGGGAACCAAGAGACCCAGTACTTC; CDR3: CASSLEVAGNQETQYF
J: TRBJ1-3; size: once; D: TRBD1; V: TRBV6-6; DNA: TGTGCCAGCATTGGGACAGGGGGGAACACCATATATTTT; CDR3: CASIGTGGNTIYF
J: TRBJ2-3; size: NA; D: NA; V: TRBV30; DNA: TGTGCCTGGAGAGAGACAGGCAGCACAGATACGCAGTATTTT; CDR3: CAWRETGSTDTQYF
J: TRBJ1-1; size: NA; D: TRBD1; V: TRBV6-6; DNA: TGTGCCAGCAATCGAGGGGCAGGGGGCACTGAAGCTTTCTTT; CDR3: CASNRGAGGTEAFF
J: TRBJ1-1; size: NA; D: NA; V: TRBV10-2; DNA: TGCGCCAGCAGTGAGACAGCAAACACTGAAGCTTTCTTT; CDR3: CASSETANTEAFF
J: TRBJ2-3; size: NA; D: TRBD2; V: TRBV7-2; DNA: TGTGCCAGCAGCTTAGCCTGGACTAGTCATACGCAGTATTTT; CDR3: CASSLAWTSHTQYF
J: TRBJ1-4; size: NA; D: NA; V: TRBV5-1; DNA: TGCGCCAGCAGCAATGGTGAGGAAAAACTGTTTTTT; CDR3: CASSNGEEKLFF
J: TRBJ2-7; size: NA; D: TRBD1; V: TRBV9; DNA: TGTGCCAGCGGACAGGCTGACTACGAGCAGTACTTC; CDR3: CASGQADYEQYF
J: TRBJ2-5; size: NA; D: TRBD2; V: TRBV4-1; DNA: TGCGCCAGCAGCCGTATCACTAGCGGGGAGACCCAGTACTTC; CDR3: CASSRITSGETQYF
J: TRBJ1-5; size: once; D: NA; V: TRBV2; DNA: TGTGCCAGCAGTATCGACAGTTTAGGCAATCAGCCCCAGCATTTT; CDR3: CASSIDSLGNQPQHF
J: TRBJ1-2; size: NA; D: TRBD1; V: TRBV10-3; DNA: TGTGCCACCCAGAGACAGGGGGCATTCTATGGCTACACCTTC; CDR3: CATQRQGAFYGYTF
J: TRBJ1-3; size: few; D: NA; V: TRBV6-5; DNA: TGTGCCAGCAGTCGACAGTTTAGCTCTGGAAACACCATATATTTT; CDR3: CASSRQFSSGNTIYF
J: TRBJ1-6; size: few; D: NA; V: TRBV6-5; DNA: TGTGCCAGCAGTTACTCGGGGAGCTCCTATAATTCACCCCTCCACTTT; CDR3: CASSYSGSSYNSPLHF
J: TRBJ1-4; size: NA; D: NA; V: TRBV5-6; DNA: TGTGCCAGCACCTTGCGTTGGCCAAGAGGGGAAAAACTGTTTTTT; CDR3: CASTLRWPRGEKLFF
J: TRBJ1-2; size: NA; D: TRBD1; V: TRBV11-2; DNA: TGTGCCAGCAGCCCAACCACCGGGACAGGGTCCGCTGGCTACACCTTC; CDR3: CASSPTTGTGSAGYTF
J: TRBJ2-3; size: few; D: NA; V: TRBV27; DNA: TGTGCCAGCAAATGGCGAGGGGGGGCTAGCACAGATACGCAGTATTTT; CDR3: CASKWRGGASTDTQYF
J: TRBJ2-5; size: NA; D: TRBD2; V: TRBV11-2; DNA: TGTGCCAGCAGCTTAGACCCTAGCGGGGGGACGCAAGAGACCCAGTACTTC; CDR3: CASSLDPSGGTQETQYF
J: TRBJ1-1; size: NA; D: NA; V: TRBV19; DNA: TGTGCCAGTAGTATATCGGGGGGCCGCACTGAAGCTTTCTTT; CDR3: CASSISGGRTEAFF
J: TRBJ2-1; size: NA; D: NA; V: TRBV6-1; DNA: TGTGCCAGCAGTGATGGGACACTAACATTCTTC; CDR3: CASSDGTLTFF
J: TRBJ1-1; size: NA; D: TRBD1; V: TRBV3-1/TRBV3-2; DNA: TGTGCCAGCAGCGACGGGACAGGGGTAGCTTTCTTT; CDR3: CASSDGTGVAFF
J: TRBJ2-3; size: NA; D: NA; V: TRBV9; DNA: TGTGCCAGCAGCGTAGCTCGAGACTACCTCACAGATACGCAGTATTTT; CDR3: CASSVARDYLTDTQYF
J: TRBJ2-1; size: NA; D: TRBD1; V: TRBV12-5; DNA: TGTGCTAGTCCCGGGGACAGGTACGACAATGAGCAGTTCTTC; CDR3: CASPGDRYDNEQFF
J: TRBJ1-1; size: NA; D: NA; V: TRBV2; DNA: TGTGCCAGCACCGTCAGGGGCCAGGGGACTGAAGCTTTCTTT; CDR3: CASTVRGQGTEAFF
J: TRBJ2-5; size: NA; D: TRBD1; V: TRBV5-4; DNA: TGTGCCAGCAGCTCGGGACAGGGGGCGGAGACCCAGTACTTC; CDR3: CASSSGQGAETQYF
J: TRBJ1-6; size: NA; D: NA; V: TRBV6-1; DNA: TGTGCCAGCAGTGGGGCGGCGGGGGAATATAATTCACCCCTCCACTTT; CDR3: CASSGAAGEYNSPLHF
J: TRBJ2-3; size: once; D: TRBD2; V: TRBV6-5; DNA: TGTGCCAGCAGTTACTCGATCACTAGCGGGGGATATACGCAGTATTTT; CDR3: CASSYSITSGGYTQYF
J: TRBJ1-1; size: NA; D: TRBD1; V: TRBV10-3; DNA: TGTGCCATCTCAGGGGGTAACACTGAAGCTTTCTTT; CDR3: CAISGGNTEAFF
J: TRBJ2-4; size: NA; D: NA; V: TRBV21-1; DNA: TGTGCCAGCAGCAAGGGAGAGAAAAACATTCAGTACTTC; CDR3: CASSKGEKNIQYF
J: TRBJ1-2; size: NA; D: NA; V: TRBV10-3; DNA: TGTGCCATCAGTGACGGGGACAAAGACCCTGGCTACACCTTC; CDR3: CAISDGDKDPGYTF
J: TRBJ2-5; size: NA; D: TRBD2; V: TRBV2; DNA: TGTGCCAGCAGTGAAGCGCTGGGGCTAGCGGGGGTGGGAGAGACCCAGTACTTC; CDR3: CASSEALGLAGVGETQYF
J: TRBJ2-7; size: NA; D: NA; V: TRBV5-1; DNA: TGCGCCAGCAGCGAGGCAGGGGTAGGTTACGAGCAGTACTTC; CDR3: CASSEAGVGYEQYF
J: TRBJ2-5; size: once; D: NA; V: TRBV5-4; DNA: TGTGCCAGCAGCTACCGGGACCAAGAGACCCAGTACTTC; CDR3: CASSYRDQETQYF
J: TRBJ1-5; size: NA; D: TRBD1; V: TRBV6-5; DNA: TGTGCCAGCAGTCTCGGACAGGGTAGGAATCAGCCCCAGCATTTT; CDR3: CASSLGQGRNQPQHF
J: TRBJ1-4; size: NA; D: NA; V: TRBV7-8; DNA: TGTGCCAGCAGCCTATACTCATTTGCAACTAATGAAAAACTGTTTTTT; CDR3: CASSLYSFATNEKLFF
J: TRBJ1-1; size: NA; D: NA; V: TRBV19; DNA: TGTGCCAGTAGTATCGGGGAGACTGAAGCTTTCTTT; CDR3: CASSIGETEAFF
J: TRBJ1-3; size: few; D: NA; V: TRBV28; DNA: TGTGCCAGCAGTTTAGGAGGGAGCTCTGGAAACACCATATATTTT; CDR3: CASSLGGSSGNTIYF
J: TRBJ1-6; size: once; D: TRBD1; V: TRBV5-4; DNA: TGTGCCAGCAGTCGACAGGGGGAGAATTCACCCCTCCACTTT; CDR3: CASSRQGENSPLHF
J: TRBJ2-3; size: NA; D: NA; V: TRBV27; DNA: TGTGCCAGCAGTTTTACAGCAGATACGCAGTATTTT; CDR3: CASSFTADTQYF
J: TRBJ2-2; size: NA; D: NA; V: TRBV14; DNA: TGTGCCACACGGGGTAGAGGGACCGGGGAGCTGTTTTTT; CDR3: CATRGRGTGELFF
J: TRBJ2-7; size: NA; D: NA; V: TRBV5-1; DNA: TGCGCCAGCAGCTCTAGTTCGGGTTTTACCTACGAGCAGTACTTC; CDR3: CASSSSSGFTYEQYF
J: TRBJ1-6; size: NA; D: NA; V: TRBV27; DNA: TGTGCCAGCAGTCTCTCGGGGGGGGTCTATAATTCACCCCTCCACTTT; CDR3: CASSLSGGVYNSPLHF
J: TRBJ1-4; size: NA; D: NA; V: TRBV4-1; DNA: TGCGCCAGCAGCCAAAGGTCGGGGGGTTTTATAGACGAAAAACTGTTTTTT; CDR3: CASSQRSGGFIDEKLFF
J: TRBJ1-3; size: NA; D: NA; V: TRBV6-5; DNA: TGTGCCAGCAGTTCCGCTATGGCTGGAAACACCATATATTTT; CDR3: CASSSAMAGNTIYF
J: TRBJ1-1; size: NA; D: NA; V: TRBV28; DNA: TGTGCCAGCAGTTTGGGGACTACAGGGCATCTAGGTACTGAAGCTTTCTTT; CDR3: CASSLGTTGHLGTEAFF
J: TRBJ2-4; size: NA; D: TRBD2; V: TRBV3-1/TRBV3-2; DNA: TGTGCCAGCAGCCGGCGGGGGGGCCATGGAAACATTCAGTACTTC; CDR3: CASSRRGGHGNIQYF
J: TRBJ1-6; size: NA; D: TRBD1; V: TRBV3-1/TRBV3-2; DNA: TGTGCCAGCAGCCAATCCCGGGACAGTTTCTCTAATTCACCCCTCCACTTT; CDR3: CASSQSRDSFSNSPLHF
J: TRBJ2-1; size: NA; D: TRBD2; V: TRBV11-2; DNA: TGTGCCAGCAGCTTAGCGGGGGGAAGGGACGAGCAGTTCTTC; CDR3: CASSLAGGRDEQFF
J: TRBJ1-5; size: few; D: TRBD1; V: TRBV6-1; DNA: TGTGCCAGCAGTGAAGGACAGGGGACTCCCCGCAATCAGCCCCAGCATTTT; CDR3: CASSEGQGTPRNQPQHF
J: TRBJ2-2; size: NA; D: NA; V: TRBV5-1; DNA: TGCGCCAGCAGCCCGGGATCCCTTCAAACCGGGGAGCTGTTTTTT; CDR3: CASSPGSLQTGELFF